These T cell receptor beta chains were read from a single sample in a study of blood T cells in healthy people across ages. In TCRdb, the 5' RACE reads were re-called with MiXCR into one record per CDR3 protein. The profile covers 450,000 to 600,000 distinct CDR3 sequences, with over 25% appearing a single time and over 3.5% taken by the ten largest. The same sample was also studied in work on T cells of mothers and their children.

Sequencing was done on a sample of blood. Receptors were obtained from a boy between 2 and 10 years old in good health. The CDR3 runs from the conserved cysteine through the conserved F or W. The D gene is left open where the match is weak. Size values are once, few and many counts, or a class for expanded clones, and some rows have none.

len	v_gene	j_gene	abundance	d_gene	CDR3aa	CDR3nt
12	TRBV7-9	TRBJ2-7	.	.	CASSLVASEQYF	TGTGCCAGCAGCTTAGTCGCATCCGAGCAGTACTTC
15	TRBV7-4	TRBJ2-5	few	.	CASSEHWIRGETQYF	TGTGCCAGCAGCGAGCACTGGATCCGCGGGGAGACCCAGTACTTC
16	TRBV5-5	TRBJ2-7	.	TRBD2	CASSPSPGLAHYEQYF	TGTGCCAGCAGCCCATCCCCCGGACTAGCCCACTACGAGCAGTACTTC
16	TRBV18	TRBJ2-1	few	TRBD2	CASSPSTSGSYNEQFF	TGTGCCAGCTCACCATCGACTAGCGGATCCTACAATGAGCAGTTCTTC
11	TRBV30	TRBJ2-2	.	TRBD1	CAYRGGGELFF	TGTGCCTACAGGGGTGGGGGGGAGCTGTTTTTT
13	TRBV14	TRBJ1-2	.	.	CASSQQGLGDYTF	TGTGCCAGCAGCCAGCAGGGGCTCGGTGACTACACCTTC
12	TRBV20-1	TRBJ2-2	.	.	CSARDFPGELFF	TGCAGTGCTAGAGATTTTCCCGGGGAGCTGTTTTTT
12	TRBV6-6	TRBJ2-3	few	.	CASRLSTDTQYF	TGTGCCAGCAGACTCAGCACAGATACGCAGTATTTT
15	TRBV12-3/TRBV12-4	TRBJ1-2	.	TRBD1	CASSALLTGGYGYTF	TGTGCCAGCAGTGCCCTCCTAACAGGGGGTTACGGCTACACCTTC
13	TRBV16	TRBJ2-5	few	.	CASSQFAGETQYF	TGTGCCAGCAGCCAATTTGCGGGGGAGACCCAGTACTTC
15	TRBV9	TRBJ2-7	.	TRBD2	CASSVTGLADYEQYF	TGTGCCAGCAGCGTAACCGGACTAGCAGACTACGAGCAGTACTTC
13	TRBV5-5	TRBJ2-3	.	.	CASSFTTTDTQYF	TGTGCCAGCAGCTTTACCACCACAGATACGCAGTATTTT
12	TRBV12-3/TRBV12-4	TRBJ1-2	few	.	CASRSDWDGYTF	TGTGCCAGCAGGTCGGACTGGGATGGCTACACCTTC
14	TRBV7-2	TRBJ2-7	few	.	CASSFDMTAYEQYF	TGTGCCAGCAGCTTTGATATGACCGCCTACGAGCAGTACTTC
14	TRBV5-5	TRBJ1-4	.	.	CASSLSWADEKLFF	TGTGCCAGCAGCTTGTCGTGGGCAGATGAAAAACTGTTTTTT
17	TRBV6-5	TRBJ2-1	few	.	CASSSGHPLLGYNEQFF	TGTGCCAGCAGTTCCGGCCACCCCTTGCTCGGATACAATGAGCAGTTCTTC
13	TRBV30	TRBJ2-7	few	.	CAWSASLGDEQYF	TGTGCCTGGAGTGCCTCCCTGGGGGACGAGCAGTACTTC
13	TRBV6-5	TRBJ1-5	many	.	CASSPRELEPQHF	TGTGCCAGCAGCCCACGGGAGCTTGAGCCCCAGCATTTT
18	TRBV12-3/TRBV12-4	TRBJ1-4	few	TRBD1	CASSPPNILGQGNEKLFF	TGTGCCAGCAGTCCTCCAAATATTCTGGGACAGGGTAACGAAAAACTGTTTTTT
16	TRBV7-2	TRBJ2-1	.	.	CASSLVVGGPDNEQFF	TGTGCCAGCAGCTTAGTTGTGGGCGGCCCTGACAATGAGCAGTTCTTC
15	TRBV3-1	TRBJ2-1	.	TRBD1	CASSQEGTGRNEQFF	TGTGCCAGCAGCCAAGAAGGGACAGGGCGCAATGAGCAGTTCTTC
13	TRBV6-2/TRBV6-3	TRBJ2-1	.	TRBD2	CASSAGTSSEQFF	TGTGCCAGCAGCGCCGGGACTAGCTCTGAGCAGTTCTTC
17	TRBV14	TRBJ2-2	.	.	CASSQEDPSSNTGELFF	TGTGCCAGCAGCCAAGAGGACCCAAGCTCGAACACCGGGGAGCTGTTTTTT
14	TRBV27	TRBJ1-2	.	TRBD1	CASSSTGTGTGYTF	TGTGCCAGCAGTTCGACCGGGACAGGGACTGGCTACACCTTC
13	TRBV5-5	TRBJ1-4	.	.	CASSPNTPEKLFF	TGTGCCAGCAGCCCAAACACTCCAGAAAAACTGTTTTTT
14	TRBV6-5	TRBJ2-7	.	TRBD1	CASSVQGAPVEQYF	TGTGCCAGCAGTGTCCAGGGGGCACCCGTCGAGCAGTACTTC
18	TRBV9	TRBJ2-5	few	TRBD2	CASSAGVAGGPRQETQYF	TGTGCCAGCAGCGCCGGGGTAGCGGGAGGGCCTCGCCAAGAGACCCAGTACTTC
16	TRBV20-1	TRBJ2-5	.	TRBD2	CSAITGLAGGSKAQYF	TGCAGTGCTATTACGGGACTAGCGGGGGGCTCTAAGGCCCAGTACTTC
15	TRBV7-9	TRBJ1-4	.	.	CASSLGSQLNEKLFF	TGTGCCAGCAGCTTAGGGTCCCAGCTGAATGAAAAACTGTTTTTT